The rows below give T cell receptor beta chains drawn from one sample of a study of identical twins. TCRdb fed the 5' RACE reads into MiXCR, producing one record per CDR3 protein. The sample holds around 300,000 distinct CDR3 sequences, roughly 8.6% seen once. In addition, the sample was reused for a study of yellow fever vaccine responses in identical twins.

Sequenced material: memory (CD45RO+) T cells sorted from blood. Every receptor here comes from a woman in her late teens or twenties in good health. Both conserved end residues are part of each CDR3. A D gene is named only where the DNA matches it firmly. A row's size may be missing; if present it is once, few, many or a size class.

clone size,D gene,J gene,V gene,CDR3 protein,CDR3 DNA
many,TRBD1,TRBJ2-5,TRBV29-1,CTVTGTGDGQETQYF,TGCACCGTAACGGGGACAGGGGACGGTCAAGAGACCCAGTACTTC
many,NA,TRBJ2-3,TRBV7-9,CASSRPGSGTDTQYF,TGTGCCAGCAGCCGACCGGGAAGCGGGACAGATACGCAGTATTTT
many,TRBD1,TRBJ2-2,TRBV10-3,CAISERQGDTGELFF,TGTGCCATCAGTGAGCGACAGGGAGACACCGGGGAGCTGTTTTTT
many,NA,TRBJ2-7,TRBV6-1,CASRGGLRESYEQYF,TGTGCCAGCAGAGGGGGACTAAGGGAATCCTACGAGCAGTACTTC
many,NA,TRBJ2-3,TRBV12-3/TRBV12-4,CASSPPKSSTDTQYF,TGTGCCAGCAGTCCCCCTAAGTCCAGCACAGATACGCAGTATTTT
many,NA,TRBJ1-2,TRBV5-1,CASSADGAYGYTF,TGCGCCAGCAGCGCCGACGGGGCCTATGGCTACACCTTC
NA,NA,TRBJ2-7,TRBV9,CASSGTGAYEQYF,TGTGCCAGCAGCGGAACGGGAGCCTACGAGCAGTACTTC
many,TRBD2,TRBJ2-7,TRBV9,CASGEGSSYEQYF,TGTGCCAGCGGGGAGGGTTCCTCCTACGAGCAGTACTTC
many,NA,TRBJ2-1,TRBV7-2,CASSSWSSEGYEQFF,TGTGCCAGCAGCTCCTGGAGTAGCGAGGGGTATGAGCAGTTCTTC
many,TRBD2,TRBJ2-3,TRBV20-1,CSADGTSGDSDTQYF,TGCAGTGCTGATGGGACTAGCGGGGACTCAGATACGCAGTATTTT
few,NA,TRBJ2-1,TRBV5-6,CASSSVINNEQFF,TGTGCCAGCAGCTCAGTTATAAACAATGAGCAGTTCTTC
few,TRBD2,TRBJ2-2,TRBV15,CATSAQRGAGGYTGELFF,TGTGCCACCAGCGCTCAGAGAGGAGCGGGGGGTTACACCGGGGAGCTGTTTTTT
few,NA,TRBJ1-1,TRBV6-1,CASRDEGHPSTEAFF,TGTGCCAGCAGGGACGAGGGACACCCAAGCACTGAAGCTTTCTTT
NA,NA,TRBJ1-4,TRBV6-1,CASSTWTEKKEKLFF,TGTGCCAGCAGTACCTGGACAGAAAAGAAAGAAAAACTGTTTTTT
few,TRBD1,TRBJ1-1,TRBV12-3/TRBV12-4,CASTLGLGQGTEAFF,TGTGCCAGCACCTTGGGGTTAGGACAGGGTACTGAAGCTTTCTTT
many,NA,TRBJ2-2,TRBV11-2,CASSGQSATGELFF,TGTGCCAGCAGCGGTCAGAGCGCCACCGGGGAGCTGTTTTTT
many,TRBD2,TRBJ2-1,TRBV5-1,CASSLPGTSGGYNEQFF,TGCGCCAGCAGCTTGCCCGGGACTAGCGGGGGTTACAATGAGCAGTTCTTC
few,TRBD1,TRBJ2-6,TRBV5-1,CASSWGQLSSGANVLTF,TGCGCCAGCAGCTGGGGACAGCTTTCTTCTGGGGCCAACGTCCTGACTTTC
few,NA,TRBJ2-2,TRBV7-9,CASSPQLYGELFF,TGTGCCAGCAGCCCCCAGCTATACGGGGAGCTGTTTTTT
NA,NA,TRBJ1-2,TRBV28,CASRRGSGNYGYTF,TGTGCCAGCAGAAGAGGTTCGGGCAACTATGGCTACACCTTC
few,TRBD2,TRBJ2-1,TRBV6-1,CASSPGTSGSSYNEQFF,TGTGCCAGCAGTCCAGGGACTAGCGGGAGTAGCTACAATGAGCAGTTCTTC
NA,TRBD2,TRBJ2-5,TRBV5-1,CASSGGGSQETQYF,TGCGCCAGCAGCGGAGGCGGGAGTCAAGAGACCCAGTACTTC
many,NA,TRBJ1-1,TRBV4-1,CASSQDIRNTEAFF,TGCGCCAGCAGCCAAGATATTAGGAACACTGAAGCTTTCTTT
once,TRBD1,TRBJ2-3,TRBV6-2/TRBV6-3,CASSRQGRPDTQYF,TGTGCCAGCAGTCGACAGGGGCGCCCAGATACGCAGTATTTT
NA,NA,TRBJ1-6,TRBV18,CASSPDRSSYNSPLHF,TGTGCCAGCTCACCCGACAGGAGCTCCTATAATTCACCCCTCCACTTT
few,NA,TRBJ1-4,TRBV5-1,CASSSLSWGNEKLFF,TGCGCCAGCAGCTCACTAAGTTGGGGGAATGAAAAACTGTTTTTT
NA,NA,TRBJ1-3,TRBV9,CASSALAGTSGNTIYF,TGTGCCAGCAGCGCCCTGGCGGGGACCTCTGGAAACACCATATATTTT
NA,NA,TRBJ1-1,TRBV7-2,CASSLGSLGSTEAFF,TGTGCCAGCAGCTTAGGTTCGCTGGGATCCACTGAAGCTTTCTTT
many,TRBD2,TRBJ2-1,TRBV4-1,CASSQDAPGTSDPEQFF,TGCGCCAGCAGCCAAGACGCCCCCGGGACTAGCGACCCTGAGCAGTTCTTC
few,TRBD1,TRBJ1-2,TRBV4-1,CASSQEGQGGGYGYTF,TGCGCCAGCAGCCAGGAAGGACAGGGCGGGGGTTATGGCTACACCTTC
few,NA,TRBJ1-2,TRBV20-1,CSARDRGYTF,TGCAGTGCTAGAGATCGGGGCTACACCTTC
NA,TRBD1,TRBJ2-5,TRBV11-3,CASSAHRGQETQYF,TGTGCCAGCAGCGCCCACAGGGGCCAAGAGACCCAGTACTTC
few,TRBD2,TRBJ2-5,TRBV11-2,CASSPGGEAHFHF,TGTGCCAGCAGCCCGGGGGGAGAGGCTCACTTCCACTTC
NA,TRBD1,TRBJ2-6,TRBV7-2,CASTPPGTGPSGANVLTF,TGTGCCAGCACCCCACCAGGGACAGGACCCTCTGGGGCCAACGTCCTGACTTTC
few,TRBD1,TRBJ2-2,TRBV27,CASTHRGTLANTGELFF,TGTGCCAGCACCCACAGGGGGACCCTCGCGAACACCGGGGAGCTGTTTTTT
many,NA,TRBJ2-2,TRBV27,CASSLVGTGELFF,TGTGCCAGCAGTTTAGTCGGTACCGGGGAGCTGTTTTTT
many,NA,TRBJ2-5,TRBV28,CASSSLEMRVKTQYF,TGTGCCAGCAGTTCCTTGGAGATGAGGGTAAAGACCCAGTACTTC
few,NA,TRBJ2-3,TRBV5-4,CASSLKGEDTQYF,TGTGCCAGCAGCTTGAAAGGGGAGGATACGCAGTATTTT
NA,TRBD1,TRBJ2-7,TRBV7-9,CASSLVRGQAYEQYF,TGTGCCAGCAGCTTAGTTAGGGGGCAAGCCTACGAGCAGTACTTC
NA,TRBD2,TRBJ2-7,TRBV20-1,CSARGGLAGGSYEQYF,TGCAGTGCTAGAGGGGGACTAGCGGGAGGTTCGTACGAGCAGTACTTC
many,NA,TRBJ1-4,TRBV29-1,CSVSDISSEKLFF,TGCAGCGTTTCTGACATCTCCAGCGAAAAACTGTTTTTT
NA,NA,TRBJ2-1,TRBV3-1,CASSQDRYRSSYNEQFF,TGTGCCAGCAGCCAAGATCGTTACCGGAGCTCCTACAATGAGCAGTTCTTC
NA,NA,TRBJ2-7,TRBV19,CASKDSYSYEQYF,TGTGCCAGCAAGGACAGCTACTCCTACGAGCAGTACTTC
many,NA,TRBJ1-3,TRBV3-1,CASSQPAERAGTIYF,TGTGCCAGCAGCCAACCGGCGGAGCGTGCCGGGACCATATATTTT
NA,TRBD1,TRBJ2-7,TRBV20-1,CSALDRGRNEQYF,TGCAGTGCTCTTGACAGGGGGCGAAACGAGCAGTACTTC
few,NA,TRBJ1-2,TRBV19,CASRPTLLNYGYTF,TGTGCCAGTAGGCCCACGCTACTTAACTATGGCTACACCTTC
NA,TRBD2,TRBJ2-1,TRBV20-1,CSADSGRDNNEQFF,TGCAGTGCTGATAGCGGGAGGGACAACAATGAGCAGTTCTTC
few,TRBD2,TRBJ2-1,TRBV6-2/TRBV6-3,CASSYPRSTSGGASVEQFF,TGTGCCAGCAGTTACCCCAGGTCTACTAGCGGGGGGGCTTCGGTCGAGCAGTTCTTC
many,TRBD1,TRBJ1-5,TRBV5-1,CASSLGDSEGNQPQHF,TGCGCCAGCAGCTTGGGGGACAGTGAAGGGAATCAGCCCCAGCATTTT
few,NA,TRBJ2-2,TRBV27,CASTGVTGELFF,TGTGCCAGCACCGGGGTAACCGGGGAGCTGTTTTTT
few,NA,TRBJ1-6,TRBV5-1,CASSLGSPGNSPLHF,TGCGCCAGCAGCTTGGGTTCCCCTGGTAATTCACCCCTCCACTTT
few,TRBD2,TRBJ2-7,TRBV15,CATSRDRSGSSYEQYF,TGTGCCACCAGCAGAGACAGGAGCGGGAGCTCCTACGAGCAGTACTTC
NA,NA,TRBJ2-1,TRBV10-1,CASSVDSMPNYNEQFF,TGCGCCAGCAGTGTGGACTCGATGCCCAACTACAATGAGCAGTTCTTC